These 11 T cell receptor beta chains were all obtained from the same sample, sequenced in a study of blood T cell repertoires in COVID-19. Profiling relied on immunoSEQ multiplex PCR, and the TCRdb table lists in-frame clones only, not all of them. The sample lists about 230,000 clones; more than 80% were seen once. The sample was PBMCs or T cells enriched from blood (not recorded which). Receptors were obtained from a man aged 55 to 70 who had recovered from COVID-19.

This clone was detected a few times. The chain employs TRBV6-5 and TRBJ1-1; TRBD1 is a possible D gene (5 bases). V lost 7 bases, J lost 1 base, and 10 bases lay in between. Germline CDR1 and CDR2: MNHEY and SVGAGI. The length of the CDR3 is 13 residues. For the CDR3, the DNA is TGTGCCAGCACAAGGGGAGGGAACACTGAAGCTTTCTTT. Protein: CASTRGGNTEAFF.

The CDR3 sequence: CSASRLGQGTEAFF. Written as DNA, the CDR3 is TGCAGTGCTAGTCGCCTGGGACAGGGGACTGAAGCTTTCTTT. This chain connects TRBV20-1 to TRBJ1-1, with 10 bases matching TRBD1. The V segment lost 3 bases and the J segment 5 bases; nucleotides outside the gene matches: 6. Germline V lookup: CDR1 DFQATT, CDR2 SNEGSKA (reference sequence). This CDR3 has 14 amino acids.

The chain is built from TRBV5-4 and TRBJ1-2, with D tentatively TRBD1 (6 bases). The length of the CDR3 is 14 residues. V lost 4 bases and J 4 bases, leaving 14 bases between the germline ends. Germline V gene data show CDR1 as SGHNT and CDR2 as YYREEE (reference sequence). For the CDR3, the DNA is TGTGCCAGCAGCCCCGACAGGACCAGCTATGGCTACACCTTC. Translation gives CASSPDRTSYGYTF.

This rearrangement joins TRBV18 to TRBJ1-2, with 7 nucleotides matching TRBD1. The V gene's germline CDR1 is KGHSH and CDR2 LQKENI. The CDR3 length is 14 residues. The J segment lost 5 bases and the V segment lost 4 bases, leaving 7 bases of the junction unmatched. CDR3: CASSRDGTEYGYTF. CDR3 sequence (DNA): TGTGCCAGCTCACGGGACGGGACAGAGTATGGCTACACCTTC.

The CDR3 DNA reads as TGTGCCACCAGTGACCCAGGGGGCTTTGAGCAGTTCTTC. Residues: CATSDPGGFEQFF. This chain uses TRBV24-1 with TRBJ2-1; 8 bases agree with TRBD1. V lost 4 bases, J lost 9 bases, and 4 bases stayed unmatched. Germline values: CDR1 KGHDR, CDR2 SFDVKD. The CDR3 has 13 amino acids.

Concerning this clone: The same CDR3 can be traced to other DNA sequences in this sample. Here the CDR3 DNA reads TGCGCCAGCAGCTTGGGACAGCCGAACACCGGGGAGCTGTTTTTT. It codes for CASSLGQPNTGELFF. The chain has TRBV5-1 and TRBJ2-2; D might be TRBD1 (5 bases). The germline CDR1 and CDR2 sequences are SGHRS and YFSETQ. This CDR3 region has 15 residues. V lost 0 bases, J lost 0 bases, and 6 bases lay in between. The full variable domain, its missing parts supplied by reference TRBV5-1 and TRBJ2-2, is KAGVTQTPRYLIKTRGQQVTLSCSPISGHRSVSWYQQTPGQGLQFLFEYFSETQRNKGNFPGRFSGRQFSNSRSEMNVSTLELGDSALYLCASSLGQPNTGELFFGEGSRLTVL.

In nucleotides, the CDR3 is TGTGCCAGCAGCCAAACATGGGGAGACACAGATACGCAGTATTTT. Its translation: CASSQTWGDTDTQYF. The chain links TRBV3-1 (or the pseudogene TRBV3-2) to TRBJ2-3; D might be TRBD2 (5 bases). Trimming took 2 bases from V and 2 from J, leaving 11 bases between them. CDR1 and CDR2 (germline): LGHDT, YNNKEL (reference sequence). The length of the CDR3 is 15 residues.

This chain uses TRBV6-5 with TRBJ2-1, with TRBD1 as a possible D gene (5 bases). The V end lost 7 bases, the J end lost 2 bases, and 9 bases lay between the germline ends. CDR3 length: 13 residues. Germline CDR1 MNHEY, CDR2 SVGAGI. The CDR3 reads CASIGQAYNEQFF. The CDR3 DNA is TGTGCCAGCATAGGACAAGCCTACAATGAGCAGTTCTTC.

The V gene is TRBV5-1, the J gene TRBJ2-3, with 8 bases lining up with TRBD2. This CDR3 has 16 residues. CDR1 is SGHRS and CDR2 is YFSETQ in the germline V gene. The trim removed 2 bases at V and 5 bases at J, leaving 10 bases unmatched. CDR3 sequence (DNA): TGCGCCAGCAGCTTCGACAGCGGGGGAAATGGAGATACGCAGTATTTT. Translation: CASSFDSGGNGDTQYF.

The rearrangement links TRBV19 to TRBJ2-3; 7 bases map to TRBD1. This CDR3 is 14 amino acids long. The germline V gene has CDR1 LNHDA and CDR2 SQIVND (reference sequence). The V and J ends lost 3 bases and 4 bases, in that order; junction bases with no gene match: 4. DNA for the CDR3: TGTGCCAGTAGTATCCGCCAGGGGGCAGATACGCAGTATTTT. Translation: CASSIRQGADTQYF.

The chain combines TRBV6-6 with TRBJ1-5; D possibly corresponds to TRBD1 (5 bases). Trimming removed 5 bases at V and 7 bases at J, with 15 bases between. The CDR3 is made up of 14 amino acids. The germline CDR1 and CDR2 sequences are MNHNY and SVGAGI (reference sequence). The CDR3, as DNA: TGTGCCAGCAGTACGGACGGGGCGGGGCAGCCCCAGCATTTT. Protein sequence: CASSTDGAGQPQHF.